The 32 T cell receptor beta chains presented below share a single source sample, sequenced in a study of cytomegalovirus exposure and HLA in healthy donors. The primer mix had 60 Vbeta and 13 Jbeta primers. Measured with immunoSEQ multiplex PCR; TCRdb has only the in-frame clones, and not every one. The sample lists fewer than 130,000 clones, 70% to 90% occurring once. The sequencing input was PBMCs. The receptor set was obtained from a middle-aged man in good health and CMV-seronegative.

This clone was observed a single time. This CDR3 reads CASSRFGANVLTF. The CDR3 DNA follows: TGTGCCAGCAGTCGGTTCGGGGCCAACGTCCTGACTTTC. V and J are TRBV27 and TRBJ2-6, with no clear D. Germline V gives CDR1 MNHEY, CDR2 SMNVEV (reference sequence). The CDR3 extends over 13 amino acids. Deletions cut 5 bases from V and 4 bases from J, with 6 bases between.

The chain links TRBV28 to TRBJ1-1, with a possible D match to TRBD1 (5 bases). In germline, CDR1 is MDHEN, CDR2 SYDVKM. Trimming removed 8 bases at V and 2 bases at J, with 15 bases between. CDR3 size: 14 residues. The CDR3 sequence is CASFAAGQNTEAFF. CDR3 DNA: TGTGCCAGCTTTGCCGCAGGGCAAAACACTGAAGCTTTCTTT.

CDR3 protein: CASSEAVRSPLHF. The CDR3, as DNA: TGTGCCAGCAGTGAAGCGGTGCGGTCACCCCTCCACTTT. The V gene is TRBV6-4, the J gene TRBJ1-6; D not resolved. Between the trimmed V and J ends, which lost 3 bases and 10 bases, there was a span of 10 bases. The CDR3 sequence is 13 residues long. Germline CDR1 reads MRHNA; CDR2 reads SNTAGT.

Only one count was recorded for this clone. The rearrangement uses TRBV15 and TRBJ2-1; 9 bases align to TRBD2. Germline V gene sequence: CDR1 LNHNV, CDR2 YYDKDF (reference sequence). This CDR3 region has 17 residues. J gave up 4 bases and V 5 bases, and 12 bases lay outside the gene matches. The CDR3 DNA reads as TGTGCCACCAGCGCGCCGGGACTAGCTACGGTTTACAATGAGCAGTTCTTC. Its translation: CATSAPGLATVYNEQFF.

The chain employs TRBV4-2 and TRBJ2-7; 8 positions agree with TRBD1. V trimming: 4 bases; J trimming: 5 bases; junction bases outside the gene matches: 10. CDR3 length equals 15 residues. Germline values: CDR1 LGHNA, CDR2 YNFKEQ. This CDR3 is CASSPGQGGRHEQYF. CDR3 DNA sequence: TGTGCCAGCAGCCCCGGACAGGGCGGTCGCCACGAGCAGTACTTC.

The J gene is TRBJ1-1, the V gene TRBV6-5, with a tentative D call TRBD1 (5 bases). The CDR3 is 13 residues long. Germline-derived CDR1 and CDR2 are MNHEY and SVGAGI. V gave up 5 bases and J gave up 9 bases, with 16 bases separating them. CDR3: CASSPYRQKKAFF. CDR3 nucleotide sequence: TGTGCCAGCAGTCCCTATAGACAGAAGAAAGCTTTCTTT.

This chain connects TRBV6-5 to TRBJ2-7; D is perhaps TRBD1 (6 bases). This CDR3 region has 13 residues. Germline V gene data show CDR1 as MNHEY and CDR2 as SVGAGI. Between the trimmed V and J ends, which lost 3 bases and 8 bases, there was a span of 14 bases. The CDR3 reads CASSYKTGTQQYF. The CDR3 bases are TGTGCCAGCAGTTATAAAACCGGGACACAGCAGTACTTC.

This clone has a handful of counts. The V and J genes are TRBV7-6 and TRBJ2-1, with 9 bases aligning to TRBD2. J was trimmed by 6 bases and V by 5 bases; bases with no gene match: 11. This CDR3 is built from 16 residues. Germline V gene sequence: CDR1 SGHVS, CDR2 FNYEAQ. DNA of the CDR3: TGTGCCAGCAGCCCACAAACTAGCGGGTCAACCAATGAGCAGTTCTTC. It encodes CASSPQTSGSTNEQFF.

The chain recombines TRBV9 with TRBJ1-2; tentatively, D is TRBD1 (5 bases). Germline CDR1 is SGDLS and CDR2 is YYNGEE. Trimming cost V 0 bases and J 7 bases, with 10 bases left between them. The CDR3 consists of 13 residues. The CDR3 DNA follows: TGTGCCAGCAGCGTAGCTAGGGGTGCTGGCTACACCTTC. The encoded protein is CASSVARGAGYTF. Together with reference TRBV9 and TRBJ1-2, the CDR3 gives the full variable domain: DSGVTQTPKHLITATGQRVTLRCSPRSGDLSVYWYQQSLDQGLQFLIQYYNGEERAKGNILERFSAQQFPDLHSELNLSSLELGDSALYFCASSVARGAGYTFGSGTRLTVV.

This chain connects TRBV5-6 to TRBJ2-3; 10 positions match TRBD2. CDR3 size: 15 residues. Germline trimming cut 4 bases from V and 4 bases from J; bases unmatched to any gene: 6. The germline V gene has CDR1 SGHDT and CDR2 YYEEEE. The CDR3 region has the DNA TGTGCCAGCAGCAATAGCGGGGGGTCCCCAGATACGCAGTATTTT. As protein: CASSNSGGSPDTQYF.

This CDR3 reads CASRWTGGSYGYTF. Written as DNA, the CDR3 is TGTGCCAGTAGGTGGACAGGGGGCTCCTATGGCTACACCTTC. The chain has TRBV19 and TRBJ1-2; 11 bases fit TRBD1. CDR1 is LNHDA and CDR2 is SQIVND in the germline V gene (reference sequence). V shed 6 bases and J 4 bases; nucleotides not matched to a gene: 4. The CDR3 is 14 residues long.

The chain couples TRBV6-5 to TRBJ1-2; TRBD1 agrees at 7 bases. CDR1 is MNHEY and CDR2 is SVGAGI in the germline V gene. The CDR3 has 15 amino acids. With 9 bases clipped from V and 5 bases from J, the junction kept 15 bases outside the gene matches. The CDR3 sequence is CASMALAGGGYGYTF. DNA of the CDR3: TGTGCCAGTATGGCCCTCGCAGGGGGTGGATATGGCTACACCTTC.

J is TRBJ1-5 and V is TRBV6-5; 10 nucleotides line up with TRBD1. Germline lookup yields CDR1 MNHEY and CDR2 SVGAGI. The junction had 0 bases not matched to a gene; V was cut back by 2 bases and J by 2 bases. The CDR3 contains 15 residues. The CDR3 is CASSYGQGGNQPQHF. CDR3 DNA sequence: TGTGCCAGCAGTTACGGACAGGGGGGCAATCAGCCCCAGCATTTT.

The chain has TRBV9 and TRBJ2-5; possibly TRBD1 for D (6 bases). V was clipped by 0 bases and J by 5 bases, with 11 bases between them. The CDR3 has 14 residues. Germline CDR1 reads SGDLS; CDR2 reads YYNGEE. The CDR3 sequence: CASSVGGLGETQYF. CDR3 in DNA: TGTGCCAGCAGCGTAGGGGGGCTGGGCGAGACCCAGTACTTC. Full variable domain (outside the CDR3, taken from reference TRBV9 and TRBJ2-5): DSGVTQTPKHLITATGQRVTLRCSPRSGDLSVYWYQQSLDQGLQFLIQYYNGEERAKGNILERFSAQQFPDLHSELNLSSLELGDSALYFCASSVGGLGETQYFGPGTRLLVL.

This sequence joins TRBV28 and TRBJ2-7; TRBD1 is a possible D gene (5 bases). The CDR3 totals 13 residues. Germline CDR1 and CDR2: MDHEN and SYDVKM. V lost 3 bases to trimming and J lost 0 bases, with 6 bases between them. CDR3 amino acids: CASSLDISYEQYF. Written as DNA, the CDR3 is TGTGCCAGCAGTTTGGACATCTCCTACGAGCAGTACTTC.

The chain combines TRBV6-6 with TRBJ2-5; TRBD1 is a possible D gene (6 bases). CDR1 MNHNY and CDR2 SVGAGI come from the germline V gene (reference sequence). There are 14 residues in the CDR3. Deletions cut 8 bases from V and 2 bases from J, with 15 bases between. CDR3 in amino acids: CASGGYRPQETQYF. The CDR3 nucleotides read TGTGCCAGCGGGGGCTACCGTCCACAAGAGACCCAGTACTTC.

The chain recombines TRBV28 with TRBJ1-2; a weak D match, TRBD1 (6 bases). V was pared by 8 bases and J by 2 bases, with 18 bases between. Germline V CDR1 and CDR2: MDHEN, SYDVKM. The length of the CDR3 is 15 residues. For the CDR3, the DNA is TGTGCCAGCGGCGTCCCGCGGGGGGCGAACTATGGCTACACCTTC. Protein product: CASGVPRGANYGYTF.

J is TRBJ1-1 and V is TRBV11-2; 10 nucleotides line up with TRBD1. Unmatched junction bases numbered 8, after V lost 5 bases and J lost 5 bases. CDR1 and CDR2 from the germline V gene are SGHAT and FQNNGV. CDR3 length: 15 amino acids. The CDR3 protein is CASSPRRDRGTEAFF. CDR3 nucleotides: TGTGCCAGCAGCCCCCGGCGGGACAGGGGTACTGAAGCTTTCTTT.

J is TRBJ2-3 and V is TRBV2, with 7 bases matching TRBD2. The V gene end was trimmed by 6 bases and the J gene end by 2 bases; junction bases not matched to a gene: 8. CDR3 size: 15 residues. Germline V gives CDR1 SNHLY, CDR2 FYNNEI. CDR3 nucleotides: TGTGCCAGCAGGTTGACAGCGGGGACCACAGATACGCAGTATTTT. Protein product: CASRLTAGTTDTQYF.

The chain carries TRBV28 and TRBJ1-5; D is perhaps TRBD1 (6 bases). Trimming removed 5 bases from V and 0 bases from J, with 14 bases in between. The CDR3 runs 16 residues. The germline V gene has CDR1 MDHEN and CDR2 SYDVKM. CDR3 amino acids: CASSPSGRGSNQPQHF. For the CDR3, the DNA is TGTGCCAGCAGTCCCTCAGGCAGGGGTAGCAATCAGCCCCAGCATTTT.

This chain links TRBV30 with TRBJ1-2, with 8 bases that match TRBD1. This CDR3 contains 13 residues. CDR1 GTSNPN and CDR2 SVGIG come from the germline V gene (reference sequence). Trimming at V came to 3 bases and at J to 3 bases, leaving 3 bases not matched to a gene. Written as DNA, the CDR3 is TGTGCCTGGAGCCCACAGGGGGACTATGGCTACACCTTC. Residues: CAWSPQGDYGYTF.

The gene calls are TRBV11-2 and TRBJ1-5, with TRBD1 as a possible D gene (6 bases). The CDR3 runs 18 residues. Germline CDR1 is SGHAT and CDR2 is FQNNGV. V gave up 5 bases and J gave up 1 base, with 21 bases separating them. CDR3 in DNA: TGTGCCAGCAGCCGAGACCTTACAGGGTCTGGGAGCAATCAGCCCCAGCATTTT. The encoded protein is CASSRDLTGSGSNQPQHF.

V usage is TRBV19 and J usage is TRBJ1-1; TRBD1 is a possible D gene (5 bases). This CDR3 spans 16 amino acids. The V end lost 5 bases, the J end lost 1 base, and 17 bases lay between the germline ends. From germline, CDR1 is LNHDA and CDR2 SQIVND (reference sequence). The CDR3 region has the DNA TGTGCCAGTAGTTCGACAGCCTGGAAAAGGAACACTGAAGCTTTCTTT. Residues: CASSSTAWKRNTEAFF.

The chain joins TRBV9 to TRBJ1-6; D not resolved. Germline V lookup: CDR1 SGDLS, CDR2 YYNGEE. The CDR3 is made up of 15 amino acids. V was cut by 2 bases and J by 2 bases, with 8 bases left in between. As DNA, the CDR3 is TGTGCCAGCAGCGTCAACAGTCCCTATAATTCACCCCTCCACTTT. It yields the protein CASSVNSPYNSPLHF.

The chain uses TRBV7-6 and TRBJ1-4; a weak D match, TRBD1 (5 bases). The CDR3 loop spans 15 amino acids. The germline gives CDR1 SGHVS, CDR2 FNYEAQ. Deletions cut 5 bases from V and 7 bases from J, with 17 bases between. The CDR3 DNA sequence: TGTGCCAGCAGCCCGCCGGGGGGGAGGACTGAAAAACTGTTTTTT. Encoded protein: CASSPPGGRTEKLFF.

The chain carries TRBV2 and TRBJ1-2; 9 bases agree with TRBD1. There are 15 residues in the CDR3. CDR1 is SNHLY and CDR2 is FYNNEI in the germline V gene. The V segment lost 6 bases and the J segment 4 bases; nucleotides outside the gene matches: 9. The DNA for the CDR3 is TGTGCCAGCAGGAATACAGGGGGCGCAGGCTATGGCTACACCTTC. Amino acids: CASRNTGGAGYGYTF.

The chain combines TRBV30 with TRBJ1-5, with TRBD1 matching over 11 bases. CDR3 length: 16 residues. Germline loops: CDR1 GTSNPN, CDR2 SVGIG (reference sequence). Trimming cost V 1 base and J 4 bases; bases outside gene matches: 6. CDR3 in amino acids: CAWSAGDRGSNQPQHF. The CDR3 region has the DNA TGTGCCTGGAGTGCAGGGGACAGGGGGTCGAATCAGCCCCAGCATTTT.

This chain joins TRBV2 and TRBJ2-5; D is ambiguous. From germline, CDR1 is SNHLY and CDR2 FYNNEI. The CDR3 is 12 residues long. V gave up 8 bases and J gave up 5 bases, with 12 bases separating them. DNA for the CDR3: TGTGCCAGCCGCGGCAGAGGCGAGACCCAGTACTTC. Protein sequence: CASRGRGETQYF.

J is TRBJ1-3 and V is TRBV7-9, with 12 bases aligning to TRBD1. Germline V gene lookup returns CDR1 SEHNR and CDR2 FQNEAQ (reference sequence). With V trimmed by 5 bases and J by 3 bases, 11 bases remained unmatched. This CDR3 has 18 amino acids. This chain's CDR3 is CASSRTSGQGAIGNTIYF. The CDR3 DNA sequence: TGTGCCAGCAGCAGAACCTCGGGACAGGGGGCGATTGGAAACACCATATATTTT.

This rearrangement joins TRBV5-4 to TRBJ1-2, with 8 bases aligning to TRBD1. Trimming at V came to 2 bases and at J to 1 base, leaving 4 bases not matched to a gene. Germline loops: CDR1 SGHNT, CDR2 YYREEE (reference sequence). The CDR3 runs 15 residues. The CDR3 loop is CASSFGTGFNYGYTF. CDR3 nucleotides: TGTGCCAGCAGCTTTGGGACAGGATTTAACTATGGCTACACCTTC.

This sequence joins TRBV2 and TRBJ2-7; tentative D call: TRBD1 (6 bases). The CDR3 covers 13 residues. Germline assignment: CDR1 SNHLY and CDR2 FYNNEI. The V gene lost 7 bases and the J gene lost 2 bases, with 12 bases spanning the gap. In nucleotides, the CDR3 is TGTGCCAGCATCCGGGACACCGCCTACGAGCAGTACTTC. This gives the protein CASIRDTAYEQYF.

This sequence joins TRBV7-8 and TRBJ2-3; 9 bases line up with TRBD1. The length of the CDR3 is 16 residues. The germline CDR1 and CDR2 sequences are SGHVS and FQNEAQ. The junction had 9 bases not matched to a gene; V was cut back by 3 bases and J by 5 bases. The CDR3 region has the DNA TGTGCCAGCAGCTTCGGACAGGGGCGCCGCGAAGATACGCAGTATTTT. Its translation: CASSFGQGRREDTQYF. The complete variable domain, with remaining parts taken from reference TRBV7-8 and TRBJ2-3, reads GAGVSQSPRYKVAKRGQDVALRCDPISGHVSLFWYQQALGQGPEFLTYFQNEAQLDKSGLPSDRFFAERPEGSVSTLKIQRTQQEDSAVYLCASSFGQGRREDTQYFGPGTRLTVL.